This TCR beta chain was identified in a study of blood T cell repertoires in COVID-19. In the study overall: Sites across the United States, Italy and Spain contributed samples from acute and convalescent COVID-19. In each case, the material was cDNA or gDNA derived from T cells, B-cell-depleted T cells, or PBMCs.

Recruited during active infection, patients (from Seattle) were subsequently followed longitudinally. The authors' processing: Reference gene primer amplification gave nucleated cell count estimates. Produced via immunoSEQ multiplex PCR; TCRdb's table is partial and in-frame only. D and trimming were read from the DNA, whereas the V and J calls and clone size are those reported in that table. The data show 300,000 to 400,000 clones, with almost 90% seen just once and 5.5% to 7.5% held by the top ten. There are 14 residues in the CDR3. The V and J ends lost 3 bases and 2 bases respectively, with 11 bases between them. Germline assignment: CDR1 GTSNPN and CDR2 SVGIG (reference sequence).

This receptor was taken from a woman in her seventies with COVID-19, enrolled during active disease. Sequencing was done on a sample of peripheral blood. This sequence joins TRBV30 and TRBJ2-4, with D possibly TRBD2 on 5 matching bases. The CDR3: CAWRGVVSKNIQYF. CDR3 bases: TGTGCCTGGAGGGGAGTGGTGTCCAAAAACATTCAGTACTTC.